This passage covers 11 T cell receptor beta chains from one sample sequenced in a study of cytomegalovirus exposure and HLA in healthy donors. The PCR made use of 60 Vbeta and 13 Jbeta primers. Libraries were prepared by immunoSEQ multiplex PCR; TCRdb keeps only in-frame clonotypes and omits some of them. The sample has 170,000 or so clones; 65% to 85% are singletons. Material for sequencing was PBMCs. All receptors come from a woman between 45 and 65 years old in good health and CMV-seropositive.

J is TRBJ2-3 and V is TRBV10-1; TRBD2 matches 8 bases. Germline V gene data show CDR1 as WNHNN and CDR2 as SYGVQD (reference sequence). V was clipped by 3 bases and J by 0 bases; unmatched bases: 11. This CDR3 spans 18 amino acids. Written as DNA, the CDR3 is TGCGCCAGCAGTGATTACGGGTTTGCGGGGGGAAGCACAGATACGCAGTATTTT. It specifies CASSDYGFAGGSTDTQYF.

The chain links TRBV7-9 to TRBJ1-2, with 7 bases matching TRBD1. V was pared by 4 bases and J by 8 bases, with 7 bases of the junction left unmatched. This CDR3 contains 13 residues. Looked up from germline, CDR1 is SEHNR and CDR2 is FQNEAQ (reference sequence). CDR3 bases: TGTGCCAGCAGCTCACAGGGGCCTAGAGGCTACACCTTC. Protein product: CASSSQGPRGYTF.

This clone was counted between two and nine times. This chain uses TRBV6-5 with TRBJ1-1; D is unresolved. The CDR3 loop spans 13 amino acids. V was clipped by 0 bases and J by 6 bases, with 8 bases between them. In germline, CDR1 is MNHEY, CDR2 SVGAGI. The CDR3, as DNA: TGTGCCAGCAGTTACTCGCGGAGGGCTGAAGCTTTCTTT. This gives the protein CASSYSRRAEAFF.

CDR3 sequence reads: CASSPRTGAATEAFF. The CDR3 DNA follows: TGTGCCAGCAGCCCGCGGACAGGGGCGGCCACTGAAGCTTTCTTT. The J gene is TRBJ1-1, the V gene TRBV5-6; TRBD1 matches 9 bases. J lost 4 bases, V lost 4 bases, and 8 bases had no gene match. This CDR3 has 15 residues. Per the germline V gene, CDR1 is SGHDT and CDR2 is YYEEEE.

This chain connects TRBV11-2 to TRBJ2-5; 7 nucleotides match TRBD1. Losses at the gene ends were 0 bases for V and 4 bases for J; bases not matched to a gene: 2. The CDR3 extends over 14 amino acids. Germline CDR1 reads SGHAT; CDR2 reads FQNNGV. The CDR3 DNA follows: TGTGCCAGCAGCTTAGAAAACAGGGGAGAGACCCAGTACTTC. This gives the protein CASSLENRGETQYF.

CDR3 in amino acids: CASSTRGQPGSYNEQFF. CDR3 in DNA: TGTGCCAGCAGCACGCGCGGACAGCCTGGCTCCTACAATGAGCAGTTCTTC. The genes are TRBV11-3 and TRBJ2-1; D possibly corresponds to TRBD1 (6 bases). Germline V gene data show CDR1 as SGHNT and CDR2 as YENEEA. Trimming left V 5 bases short and J 0 bases short, with 17 bases between. The CDR3 is 17 amino acids.

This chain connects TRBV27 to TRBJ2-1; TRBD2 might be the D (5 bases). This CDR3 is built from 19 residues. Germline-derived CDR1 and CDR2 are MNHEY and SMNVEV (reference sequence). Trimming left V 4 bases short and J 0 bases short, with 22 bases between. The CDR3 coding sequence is TGTGCCAGCAGTTACCTCCGGGAAGAGACTTCCCGCTCCTACAATGAGCAGTTCTTC. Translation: CASSYLREETSRSYNEQFF.

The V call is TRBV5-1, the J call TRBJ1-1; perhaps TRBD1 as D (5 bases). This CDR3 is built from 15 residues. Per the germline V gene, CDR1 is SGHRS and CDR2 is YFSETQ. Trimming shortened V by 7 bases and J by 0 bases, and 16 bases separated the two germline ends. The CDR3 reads CASLLGGVMNTEAFF. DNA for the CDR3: TGCGCCAGCCTCCTGGGGGGGGTGATGAACACTGAAGCTTTCTTT.

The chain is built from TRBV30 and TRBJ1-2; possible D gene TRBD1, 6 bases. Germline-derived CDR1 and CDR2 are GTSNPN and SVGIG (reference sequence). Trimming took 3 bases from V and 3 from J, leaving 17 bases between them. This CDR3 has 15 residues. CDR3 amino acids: CAWRWTQRGYYGYTF. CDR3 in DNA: TGTGCCTGGAGGTGGACTCAAAGGGGGTACTATGGCTACACCTTC.

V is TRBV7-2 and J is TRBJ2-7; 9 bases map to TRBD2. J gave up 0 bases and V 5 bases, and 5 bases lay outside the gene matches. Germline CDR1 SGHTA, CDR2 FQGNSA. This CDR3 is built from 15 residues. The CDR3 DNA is TGTGCCAGCAGCCCGACTAGCGGCAGCTCCTACGAGCAGTACTTC. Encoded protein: CASSPTSGSSYEQYF.

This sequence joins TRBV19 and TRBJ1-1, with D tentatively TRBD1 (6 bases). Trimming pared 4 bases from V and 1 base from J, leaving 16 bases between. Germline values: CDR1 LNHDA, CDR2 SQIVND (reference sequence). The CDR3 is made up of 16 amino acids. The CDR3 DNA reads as TGTGCCAGTAGTAAGGGTCCGGACAGAGGGAACACTGAAGCTTTCTTT. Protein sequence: CASSKGPDRGNTEAFF.